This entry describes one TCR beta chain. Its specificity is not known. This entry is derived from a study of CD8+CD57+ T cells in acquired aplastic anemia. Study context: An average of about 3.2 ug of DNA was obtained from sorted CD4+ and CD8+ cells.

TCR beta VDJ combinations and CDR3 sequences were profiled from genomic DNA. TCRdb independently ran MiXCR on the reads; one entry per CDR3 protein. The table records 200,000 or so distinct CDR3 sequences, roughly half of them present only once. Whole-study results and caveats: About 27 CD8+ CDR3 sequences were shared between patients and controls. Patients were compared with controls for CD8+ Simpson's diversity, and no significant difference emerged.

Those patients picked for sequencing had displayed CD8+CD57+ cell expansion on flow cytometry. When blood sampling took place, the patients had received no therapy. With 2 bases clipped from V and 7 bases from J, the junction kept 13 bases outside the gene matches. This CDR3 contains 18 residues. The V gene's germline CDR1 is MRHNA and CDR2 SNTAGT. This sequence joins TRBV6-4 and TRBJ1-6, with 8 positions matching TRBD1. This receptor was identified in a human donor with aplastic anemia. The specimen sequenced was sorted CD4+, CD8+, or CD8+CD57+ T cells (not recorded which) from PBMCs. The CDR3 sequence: CASSDLQFGQGGNSPLHF. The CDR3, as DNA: TGTGCCAGCAGTGACCTACAGTTCGGACAGGGTGGGAATTCACCCCTCCACTTT.